Below are 28 T cell receptor beta chains sequenced from a single sample in a study of OX40 agonist ivuxolimab in advanced cancers. The method was immunoSEQ multiplex PCR; TCRdb's version includes in-frame clones alone and lacks a portion of them. The sample holds roughly 79,000 clones, about 84% seen once. Here the sequenced sample was CD4+ or CD8+ T cells sorted from blood, taken in a trial of the OX40 agonist ivuxolimab. The origin of the receptors is an adult with an advanced solid tumor such as melanoma, head and neck, liver or kidney cancer.

This clone was seen a single time. A read error may produce the germline difference seen at one junction end. CDR3 sequence (DNA): TGTGCCAGCAGCCAATCGGACAGGGGGCAAGTCTTC. The encoded protein is CASSQSDRGQVF. This rearrangement joins TRBV4-2 to TRBJ2-1; 11 bases are shared with TRBD1. The germline gives CDR1 LGHNA, CDR2 YNFKEQ. The CDR3 length is 12 residues.

This clone was picked up one time. The J gene is TRBJ1-2, the V gene TRBV19, with 9 positions matching TRBD1. Germline CDR1 LNHDA, CDR2 SQIVND (reference sequence). The junction had 11 bases not matched to a gene; V was cut back by 4 bases and J by 8 bases. The length of the CDR3 is 15 residues. The CDR3 DNA is TGTGCCAGTAGTACCCAAACAGGGGGCTTCGGAGGCTACACCTTC. Amino acid sequence: CASSTQTGGFGGYTF.

As for this clone: In the same sample, other DNA sequences code for this CDR3. V is TRBV20-1 and J is TRBJ1-2, with 8 bases matching TRBD1. V lost 6 bases, J lost 6 bases, and 3 bases stayed unmatched. Germline V lookup: CDR1 DFQATT, CDR2 SNEGSKA (reference sequence). The CDR3 consists of 11 residues. CDR3 amino acids: CSASTGDGYTF. CDR3 nucleotide sequence: TGCAGTGCCTCGACAGGGGATGGCTACACCTTC.

This sequence joins TRBV2 and TRBJ1-1, with 9 bases lining up with TRBD1. CDR3 length: 15 residues. The V gene's germline CDR1 is SNHLY and CDR2 FYNNEI. The trim removed 6 bases at V and 4 bases at J, leaving 9 bases unmatched. For the CDR3, the DNA is TGTGCCAGCAGGGTCACAGGGGGCGGGGGCACTGAAGCTTTCTTT. Translated, it gives CASRVTGGGGTEAFF.

This clone was seen once. The V and J genes are TRBV19 and TRBJ2-7; D is possibly TRBD2 (6 bases). V was trimmed by 5 bases and J by 2 bases, leaving 16 bases between them. Looked up from germline, CDR1 is LNHDA and CDR2 is SQIVND (reference sequence). The CDR3 consists of 15 residues. The CDR3, as DNA: TGTGCCAGTAGTCCAAGTGCTGCGGGGACCTACGAGCAGTACTTC. Amino acids: CASSPSAAGTYEQYF.

The V and J genes are TRBV5-1 and TRBJ2-5; a weak D match, TRBD2 (5 bases). Trimming removed 3 bases at V and 5 bases at J, with 17 bases between. The CDR3 is 15 amino acids. Per the germline V gene, CDR1 is SGHRS and CDR2 is YFSETQ. The CDR3 is CASSSLGMIGETQYF. CDR3 in DNA: TGCGCCAGCAGCTCACTAGGGATGATCGGGGAGACCCAGTACTTC.

The chain couples TRBV28 to TRBJ2-1; tentatively, D is TRBD1 or TRBD2 (5 bases each). Germline V gives CDR1 MDHEN, CDR2 SYDVKM. This CDR3 has 16 amino acids. V was trimmed by 6 bases and J by 0 bases, leaving 15 bases between them. As DNA, the CDR3 is TGTGCCAGCAGGGGACGGGACCGTTTCTCCTACAATGAGCAGTTCTTC. Its protein product is CASRGRDRFSYNEQFF. Full variable domain (outside the CDR3, taken from reference TRBV28 and TRBJ2-1): DVKVTQSSRYLVKRTGEKVFLECVQDMDHENMFWYRQDPGLGLRLIYFSYDVKMKEKGDIPEGYSVSREKKERFSLILESASTNQTSMYLCASRGRDRFSYNEQFFGPGTRLTVL.

This clone was recorded once. V usage is TRBV7-2 and J usage is TRBJ2-3, with 7 bases matching TRBD1. V shed 4 bases and J 1 base; nucleotides not matched to a gene: 2. From germline, CDR1 is SGHTA and CDR2 FQGNSA. This CDR3 has 14 residues. The CDR3 is CASSSGQGTDTQYF. In nucleotides, the CDR3 is TGTGCCAGCAGCTCCGGACAGGGCACAGATACGCAGTATTTT.

This clone was seen once. CDR3 bases: TGTGCCAGCAGTGAAAGTCTCGCCGTACCCAATCAGCCCCAGCATTTT. This encodes CASSESLAVPNQPQHF. The chain recombines TRBV6-1 with TRBJ1-5; D remains unclear. V was cut by 2 bases and J by 3 bases, with 14 bases left in between. This CDR3 has 16 amino acids. CDR1 is MNHNS, CDR2 SASEGT, per germline.

The V call is TRBV7-2, the J call TRBJ2-2, with D perhaps being TRBD1 or TRBD2 (5 bases each). The CDR3 extends over 15 amino acids. The V gene lost 1 base and the J gene lost 5 bases, with 11 bases spanning the gap. Germline CDR1 and CDR2: SGHTA and FQGNSA. The CDR3 sequence is CASSLGGTGTGELFF. CDR3 nucleotides: TGTGCCAGCAGCTTAGGGGGGACGGGGACCGGGGAGCTGTTTTTT.

The chain recombines TRBV4-2 with TRBJ2-6, with D unresolved. Trimming removed 1 base at V and 0 bases at J, with 7 bases between. The CDR3 length is 16 residues. Per germline, CDR1 LGHNA and CDR2 YNFKEQ. The CDR3 is CASSQVEVSGANVLTF. Here the CDR3 DNA reads TGTGCCAGCAGCCAAGTTGAGGTCTCTGGGGCCAACGTCCTGACTTTC.

This chain connects TRBV5-4 to TRBJ1-1, with 7 positions matching TRBD1. The CDR3 runs 12 residues. J was trimmed by 8 bases and V by 3 bases; bases with no gene match: 4. Germline values: CDR1 SGHNT, CDR2 YYREEE (reference sequence). CDR3 amino acids: CASSWEGAEAFF. The CDR3 DNA is TGTGCCAGCAGCTGGGAGGGGGCGGAAGCTTTCTTT.

The J gene is TRBJ2-1, the V gene TRBV7-2; the D is unclear. CDR1 SGHTA and CDR2 FQGNSA come from the germline V gene. V was cut by 10 bases and J by 1 base, with 14 bases left in between. CDR3 size: 14 residues. CDR3 loop: CATMLRPSYNEQFF. As DNA, the CDR3 is TGTGCCACCATGCTCCGTCCATCCTACAATGAGCAGTTCTTC.

The V and J genes are TRBV5-1 and TRBJ2-5; TRBD1 is a possible D gene (6 bases). Per the germline V gene, CDR1 is SGHRS and CDR2 is YFSETQ. V was pared by 4 bases and J by 1 base, with 11 bases between. CDR3 length: 14 residues. The CDR3 DNA follows: TGCGCCAGCAGCACCCCGGACAGCCAAGAGACCCAGTACTTC. This sequence encodes CASSTPDSQETQYF.

The V gene is TRBV6-1, the J gene TRBJ2-1; 14 nucleotides agree with TRBD2. V gave up 4 bases and J gave up 8 bases; unmatched junction bases: 4. Germline V gives CDR1 MNHNS, CDR2 SASEGT. This CDR3 has 15 residues. CDR3 region: CASSAGTSGSDEQFF. The CDR3 DNA reads as TGTGCCAGCAGTGCAGGGACTAGCGGGAGCGATGAGCAGTTCTTC.

J is TRBJ2-5 and V is TRBV5-1; D remains unclear. The DNA end lines up better with TRBJ2-7; the J call may be wrong. This CDR3 spans 14 amino acids. Germline V CDR1 and CDR2: SGHRS, YFSETQ. This chain's CDR3 is CASATSVPSYEQYF. CDR3 nucleotide sequence: TGCGCCAGTGCCACCAGCGTACCCTCCTACGAGCAGTACTTC.

This clone appeared a single time. The V and J genes are TRBV7-2 and TRBJ1-2; possibly TRBD1 for D (6 bases). This CDR3 contains 16 residues. Germline assignment: CDR1 SGHTA and CDR2 FQGNSA. Deletions cut 1 base from V and 4 bases from J, with 16 bases between. In nucleotides, the CDR3 is TGTGCCAGCAGCTTAGTAGGGGGAGGGGCCCCCTATGGCTACACCTTC. This gives the protein CASSLVGGGAPYGYTF.

The rearrangement joins TRBV5-8 to TRBJ1-1, with no clear D. V was clipped by 4 bases and J by 1 base, with 14 bases between them. Per germline, CDR1 SGHTS and CDR2 YDEGEE. This CDR3 spans 15 amino acids. CDR3 sequence reads: CASSPEPAANTEAFF. In DNA form, the CDR3 reads TGTGCCAGCAGCCCCGAACCGGCAGCGAACACTGAAGCTTTCTTT.

The chain combines TRBV4-3 with TRBJ2-7; tentative D call: TRBD1 (6 bases). Trimming took off 0 bases at V and 3 bases at J, with 15 bases between the two ends. The CDR3 covers 16 residues. Per germline, CDR1 LGHNA and CDR2 YSLEER. The CDR3 DNA sequence: TGCGCCAGCAGCCAAGAGGGTCCGGGACAACTCTACGAGCAGTACTTC. As protein: CASSQEGPGQLYEQYF.

This clone was counted once. The gene calls are TRBV5-1 and TRBJ2-2, with 11 bases lining up with TRBD1. CDR1 is SGHRS, CDR2 YFSETQ, per germline. CDR3 length: 15 residues. The J segment lost 3 bases and the V segment lost 4 bases, leaving 2 bases of the junction unmatched. CDR3 in amino acids: CASSAGQGDTGELFF. Here the CDR3 DNA reads TGCGCCAGCAGCGCGGGACAGGGGGACACCGGGGAGCTGTTTTTT.

The rearrangement uses TRBV7-8 and TRBJ2-7; 8 bases align to TRBD2. Germline V gene data show CDR1 as SGHVS and CDR2 as FQNEAQ. This CDR3 spans 14 amino acids. V lost 5 bases and J lost 7; bases outside the gene matches: 10. CDR3 in amino acids: CASSVGTSMGEQYF. CDR3 sequence (DNA): TGTGCCAGCAGCGTCGGGACTAGTATGGGGGAGCAGTACTTC.

The rearrangement uses TRBV14 and TRBJ2-7; no firm D call. Germline V gene sequence: CDR1 SGHDN, CDR2 FVKESK. This CDR3 region has 13 residues. Trimming removed 5 bases at V and 3 bases at J, with 11 bases between. The CDR3 bases are TGTGCCAGCAGCGAGAGGATAGGCTACGAGCAGTACTTC. Translation gives CASSERIGYEQYF.

The chain carries TRBV29-1 and TRBJ1-1; D possibly corresponds to TRBD1 (5 bases). There are 11 residues in the CDR3. The V end lost 7 bases, the J end lost 5 bases, and 11 bases lay between the germline ends. CDR1 SQVTM and CDR2 ANQGSEA come from the germline V gene. CDR3 sequence reads: CSGGGGTEAFF. The CDR3 DNA reads as TGCAGCGGTGGGGGAGGGACTGAAGCTTTCTTT.

The rearrangement uses TRBV2 and TRBJ2-7, with 9 bases that match TRBD1. Unmatched junction bases numbered 7, after V lost 7 bases and J lost 3 bases. The germline CDR1 and CDR2 sequences are SNHLY and FYNNEI. This CDR3 is 14 amino acids long. This CDR3 is CASNTGTGYYEQYF. The CDR3 DNA follows: TGTGCCAGCAATACCGGGACAGGGTACTACGAGCAGTACTTC.

In this sample, this clone turned up once. The chain recombines TRBV6-1 with TRBJ1-4; 12 bases are a match to TRBD1. The V gene end was trimmed by 2 bases and the J gene end by 10 bases; junction bases not matched to a gene: 5. The CDR3 runs to 15 residues. Looked up from germline, CDR1 is MNHNS and CDR2 is SASEGT. The chain's CDR3 is CASSELGTGGGKLFF. CDR3 in DNA: TGTGCCAGCAGTGAACTGGGGACAGGGGGCGGAAAACTGTTTTTT.

The chain carries TRBV6-5 and TRBJ2-3; D gene ambiguous. The CDR3 loop spans 15 amino acids. V shed 0 bases and J shed 2 bases, with 9 bases lying between them. Germline V CDR1 and CDR2: MNHEY, SVGAGI. CDR3 coding DNA: TGTGCCAGCAGTTACTCGGGCTACCACACAGATACGCAGTATTTT. Protein sequence: CASSYSGYHTDTQYF.

The chain combines TRBV14 with TRBJ2-2; TRBD1 matches 9 bases. Germline loops: CDR1 SGHDN, CDR2 FVKESK. V was pared by 4 bases and J by 3 bases, with 3 bases of the junction left unmatched. The CDR3 runs to 15 residues. The CDR3 is CASSRGQGYTGELFF. CDR3 in DNA: TGTGCCAGCAGCCGCGGACAGGGGTACACCGGGGAGCTGTTTTTT.

This clone appeared a few times. The CDR3 here is CASRFDTVQQYF. CDR3 DNA sequence: TGTGCCAGCAGGTTCGACACAGTACAGCAGTACTTC. This chain connects TRBV11-2 to TRBJ2-7; D is unclear. This CDR3 has 12 residues. Trimming stripped 6 bases from V and 8 bases from J, with 14 bases between. Germline V gene sequence: CDR1 SGHAT, CDR2 FQNNGV.